The table lists the clone carrying this T cell receptor beta chain with many counts. Described time point: newly diagnosed GD, antithyroid drugs for less than 3 months. RNA from PBMCs was the source of the TCR library. The source of the sample is a study of regulatory T cells in long-lasting Graves disease. Germline CDR1 and CDR2: LNHNV and YYDKDF (reference sequence). V lost 0 bases to trimming and J lost 7 bases; unmatched junction nucleotides: 5. The CDR3 length is 15 residues. Libraries of TCR beta came from iRepertoire HTBI primers plus Arm-PCR of CDR3 regions. From the multiplex PCR reads, TCRdb called clonotypes with MiXCR, one entry per CDR3 protein. The sample includes about 540,000 distinct CDR3 sequences, less than 15% seen only once; the top ten take approximately 9.3%. The same specimen was also included in a second study, on T cells in Graves' hyperthyroidism and ophthalmopathy. From that report: Patients aged 18 to 65 had newly diagnosed hyperthyroidism of under 2 months' duration. Ophthalmopathy was identified by the model a median about six months ahead of onset.

The starting material was peripheral blood mononuclear cells (PBMCs), obtained at new diagnosis, from a patient treated with antithyroid drugs. This TCR was sampled from a man aged 30 to 45 with Graves disease. The rearrangement joins TRBV15 to TRBJ1-5; TRBD1 agrees at 8 bases. This chain's CDR3 is CATSRDRTGLQPQHF. CDR3 in DNA: TGTGCCACCAGCAGAGATAGGACAGGGCTCCAGCCCCAGCATTTT.